A single sample is the source of the 18 T cell receptor beta chains below, sequenced in a study of tumor and adjacent non-tumor tissue in lung cancer. A modified ARM-PCR protocol with three rounds of nested PCR amplified TCRbeta. TCRdb ran MiXCR on the multiplex PCR reads and lists one entry per CDR3 protein. The table has under 100,000 distinct CDR3 sequences, around two thirds seen once. The template was RNA from unsorted bulk tissue. The specimen was lung tumor tissue. The receptors shown here come from a man between 65 and 85 years old with non-small cell lung cancer.

This clonotype occurred a few times. This may be a read error, as it is one base from a much larger clone. This rearrangement joins TRBV5-5 to TRBJ2-1, with unresolved D. Germline V gene sequence: CDR1 SGHKS, CDR2 YYEKEE (reference sequence). The CDR3 contains 15 residues. CDR3 DNA sequence: TGTGCCAGCAGCCTAACACCGAGCTCCTACAATGAGCAGCTCTTC. Translated: CASSLTPSSYNEQLF.

On this clonotype itself: A much larger clone differs from this one at a single base, so this may be a read error. The rearrangement uses TRBV28 and TRBJ2-3; 8 bases fit TRBD1. Germline CDR1 is MDHEN and CDR2 is SYDVKM. This CDR3 has 14 amino acids. This chain's CDR3 is CVSSPQGALGTQYF. For the CDR3, the DNA is TGTGTCAGCAGTCCCCAGGGGGCACTGGGTACGCAGTATTTT. Full variable domain (missing parts from reference TRBV28 and TRBJ2-3): DVKVTQSSRYLVKRTGEKVFLECVQDMDHENMFWYRQDPGLGLRLIYFSYDVKMKEKGDIPEGYSVSREKKERFSLILESASTNQTSMYLCVSSPQGALGTQYFGPGTRLTVL.

This clonotype occurred a few times. The chain joins TRBV5-1 to TRBJ2-7; 8 bases are a match to TRBD1. J gave up 6 bases and V 1 base, and 9 bases lay outside the gene matches. CDR1 is SGHRS, CDR2 YFSETQ, per germline. The CDR3 consists of 15 residues. CDR3 amino acids: CASSLRPGGASEQYF. For the CDR3, the DNA is TGCGCCAGCAGCTTGCGTCCAGGGGGCGCGAGCGAGCAGTACTTC.

This rearrangement joins TRBV20-1 to TRBJ2-7, with D uncertain. Germline assignment: CDR1 DFQATT and CDR2 SNEGSKA (reference sequence). CDR3 length: 13 amino acids. This chain's CDR3 is CCATGRRTDEQYV. In nucleotides, the CDR3 is TGCTGTGCTACCGGACGTCGCACCGACGAGCAGTACGTC.

This clonotype was detected only once. Sequence at one end of the junction differs from germline and may be a read error. This chain uses TRBV11-2 with TRBJ2-7; TRBD1 is a possible D gene (5 bases). This CDR3 comprises 15 residues. Germline assignment: CDR1 SGHAT and CDR2 FQNNGV. The CDR3 reads CVSSLDGHVAYKQYF. In DNA, the CDR3 is TGTGTCAGCAGCTTAGATGGACATGTGGCCTACAAGCAGTACTTC.

Details on this clonotype: Because the CDR3 is missing its conserved closing phenylalanine or tryptophan, this is likely a read error. This chain connects TRBV11-2 to TRBJ2-1, with D unclear. This CDR3 spans 16 amino acids. V lost 5 bases, J lost 0 bases, and 14 bases lay in between. Germline CDR1 and CDR2: SGHAT and FQNNGV. CDR3 in DNA: TGTGCCAGCAGCCTTCAGCCCTGGGTCTCCTACAATGAGCAGTTCTTA. It translates to CASSLQPWVSYNEQFL.

CDR3 bases: TGTGCCAGCAGCTTAGTCAAGGGGATGGATGGCTACACCTTC. Encoded protein: CASSLVKGMDGYTF. The chain joins TRBV7-9 to TRBJ1-2; D might be TRBD1 (5 bases). The CDR3 is made up of 14 amino acids. The germline V gene has CDR1 SEHNR and CDR2 FQNEAQ (reference sequence). V was shortened by 1 base and J by 6 bases, with 12 bases between the two germline ends.

To note about this clonotype: The junction and the germline gene differ at one end; a read error may be behind it. The chain is built from TRBV28 and TRBJ1-1; D gene ambiguous. CDR3 length equals 14 residues. The germline V gene encodes CDR1 MDHEN and CDR2 SYDVKM. The CDR3 sequence: CACSWYSVDTEAFF. The CDR3, as DNA: TGTGCCTGCAGTTGGTACTCGGTAGACACTGAAGCTTTCTTT.

A word on this clonotype: Sequence at one end of the junction differs from germline and may be a read error. The V gene is TRBV6-5, the J gene TRBJ2-2; possibly TRBD2 for D (6 bases). CDR1 is MNHEY, CDR2 SVGAGI, per germline. CDR3 size: 14 residues. Here the CDR3 DNA reads TGTGACAGCAGTTTCGGGACTCAGCATGGGGAGCTGTTTTTT. The encoded protein is CDSSFGTQHGELFF.

This clonotype was seen at least ten times. The chain joins TRBV20-1 to TRBJ2-1, with D possibly matching TRBD2 (6 bases). Germline CDR1 and CDR2: DFQATT and SNEGSKA (reference sequence). V lost 7 bases and J lost 1, with 14 bases in between. CDR3 length: 14 residues. CDR3 coding DNA: TGCAGTGGCCCGGAGGGAGGATCCTACAATGAGCAGTTCTTC. Protein sequence: CSGPEGGSYNEQFF.

There are a few counts of this clonotype. V is TRBV5-1 and J is TRBJ2-1; possible D gene TRBD2, 6 bases. Looked up from germline, CDR1 is SGHRS and CDR2 is YFSETQ. This CDR3 region has 15 residues. Trimming left V 5 bases short and J 0 bases short, with 12 bases between. The DNA for the CDR3 is TGCGCCAGCAGATCCGCGGGGAGCTCCTACAATGAGCAGTTCTTC. Amino acid sequence: CASRSAGSSYNEQFF.

Comments on this clonotype: One end of the junction is discordant with germline, which a read error may explain. The chain uses TRBV11-2 and TRBJ1-1; no reliable D call. The germline CDR1 and CDR2 sequences are SGHAT and FQNNGV. The CDR3 covers 14 residues. CDR3 DNA: TGTGCCAGCAGCTTGCCCAGGCAGAACATTGAAGCTTTCTTT. This translates into CASSLPRQNIEAFF. Complete variable domain (other parts from reference TRBV11-2 and TRBJ1-1): EAGVAQSPRYKIIEKRQSVAFWCNPISGHATLYWYQQILGQGPKLLIQFQNNGVVDDSQLPKDRFSAERLKGVDSTLKIQPAKLEDSAVYLCASSLPRQNIEAFFGQGTRLTVV.

About this clonotype: An end of the junction does not agree with germline; a read error may underlie this. The chain has TRBV6-2 or TRBV6-3 and TRBJ2-7; D call uncertain. The germline CDR1 and CDR2 sequences are MNHEY and SVGEGT. The CDR3 consists of 14 residues. The CDR3: CVSSSPHLTYEQYF. The DNA for the CDR3 is TGTGTCAGCAGCTCCCCGCACCTTACCTACGAGCAGTACTTT.

This clonotype was detected many times. The CDR3 bases are TGCAGTGCTAGGGACGGAGGCTACAATCAGCCCCAGCATTTT. Amino acid sequence: CSARDGGYNQPQHF. V usage is TRBV20-1 and J usage is TRBJ1-5; no clear D. This CDR3 has 14 residues. Germline V gives CDR1 DFQATT, CDR2 SNEGSKA (reference sequence). Trimming stripped 3 bases from V and 3 bases from J, with 12 bases between.

This clonotype has just a few counts. V is TRBV18 and J is TRBJ1-1; D may be TRBD1 (5 bases). Germline CDR1 and CDR2: KGHSH and LQKENI. The CDR3 runs 13 residues. Trimming cost V 6 bases and J 1 base, with 9 bases left between them. The CDR3 loop is CASSPTGNTEAFF. In DNA, the CDR3 is TGTGCCAGCTCGCCCACAGGGAACACTGAAGCTTTCTTT.

The genes are TRBV29-1 and TRBJ2-7; 7 positions agree with TRBD2. Germline CDR1 SQVTM, CDR2 ANQGSEA. The CDR3 covers 12 residues. V lost 2 bases and J lost 8; bases outside the gene matches: 6. CDR3 residues: CSVEQQGGKQYF. The CDR3 DNA is TGCAGCGTTGAACAGCAGGGAGGGAAGCAGTACTTC.

On this clonotype: Relative to the germline gene, one junction end is altered; a read error may explain this. The V call is TRBV6-1, the J call TRBJ1-5, with D maybe TRBD1 (6 bases). CDR3 length: 14 residues. Germline CDR1 reads MNHNS; CDR2 reads SASEGT. The CDR3 loop reads CAGRAHRANQSQHF. DNA of the CDR3: TGTGCCGGCAGGGCTCACAGGGCCAATCAGTCCCAGCATTTT.

With respect to this clonotype: One junction end does not reproduce the germline sequence, and a read error may be involved. CDR3 in DNA: TGTGTCATCAGTGAGTCATCTGGATTTCAGTCCCAGTATTTT. Amino acid sequence: CVISESSGFQSQYF. J is TRBJ1-5 and V is TRBV10-3; D remains ambiguous. The J call may be faulty, since TRBJ2-3 better matches the DNA end. This CDR3 spans 14 amino acids. The germline V gene has CDR1 ENHRY and CDR2 SYGVKD.